One and the same sample provided the 30 T cell receptor beta chains below, sequenced in a study of blood T cells in healthy people across ages. Primers used in a second PCR of roughly 6 to 12 cycles were a sample-barcoded 5' primer and a J-beta primer mix. Each CDR3 protein gets one entry after TCRdb re-called the 5' RACE reads with MiXCR. The sample lists roughly 2 million distinct CDR3 sequences; around half were seen once. The sequenced material came from blood. The receptors derive from a woman aged 35 to 49 in good health.

There are a few counts of this clonotype. The chain couples TRBV6-6 to TRBJ1-5; 7 nucleotides line up with TRBD1. Germline V gene lookup returns CDR1 MNHNY and CDR2 SVGAGI (reference sequence). V shed 7 bases, J shed 2 bases, and the junction held 8 bases outside the gene matches. The CDR3 is made up of 15 amino acids. CDR3 bases: TGTGCCAGCACCATTCAGGGGGTTCGCAATCAGCCCCAGCATTTT. It yields the protein CASTIQGVRNQPQHF.

The chain joins TRBV5-1 to TRBJ2-1; TRBD2 agrees at 7 bases. This CDR3 comprises 16 residues. Germline CDR1 SGHRS, CDR2 YFSETQ. V gave up 0 bases and J gave up 7 bases; unmatched junction bases: 10. CDR3 DNA: TGCGCCAGCAGCTTGGCCGGGGGGACGGGGGTAAATGAGCAGTTCTTC. This translates into CASSLAGGTGVNEQFF.

This chain connects TRBV7-2 to TRBJ2-7, with D possibly TRBD1 on 5 matching bases. V dropped 8 bases and J dropped 2 bases, with 10 bases sitting between them. CDR1 SGHTA and CDR2 FQGNSA come from the germline V gene. The CDR3 contains 12 residues. DNA for the CDR3: TGTGCCAGCGAAGACAGACCCTACGAGCAGTACTTC. Translated, it gives CASEDRPYEQYF.

The chain couples TRBV18 to TRBJ1-2, with D maybe TRBD1 (5 bases). V lost 3 bases and J lost 6, with 20 bases in between. The CDR3 length is 16 residues. CDR1 and CDR2 from the germline V gene are KGHSH and LQKENI. The CDR3 sequence is CASSPETVEVWNGYTF. The CDR3 DNA follows: TGTGCCAGCTCACCGGAGACAGTGGAGGTGTGGAATGGCTACACCTTC.

The sample holds many counts of this clonotype. The genes are TRBV7-2 and TRBJ2-3, with 8 bases matching TRBD2. This CDR3 has 17 residues. Germline V CDR1 and CDR2: SGHTA, FQGNSA. V was pared by 0 bases and J by 2 bases, with 7 bases of the junction left unmatched. CDR3 nucleotides: TGTGCCAGCAGCTTAGCAGTTGCGGGGGGCTACACAGATACGCAGTATTTT. Translation gives CASSLAVAGGYTDTQYF. The full variable domain, in which reference TRBV7-2 and TRBJ2-3 provide the parts outside the CDR3, is GAGVSQSPSNKVTEKGKDVELRCDPISGHTALYWYRQSLGQGLEFLIYFQGNSAPDKSGLPSDRFSAERTGGSVSTLTIQRTQQEDSAVYLCASSLAVAGGYTDTQYFGPGTRLTVL.

The chain is built from TRBV2 and TRBJ2-7, with D unclear. The V gene's germline CDR1 is SNHLY and CDR2 FYNNEI. The CDR3 spans 14 residues. The germline V and J ends were trimmed by 3 bases and 4 bases, with 13 bases remaining between them. The chain's CDR3 is CASSDQGNLYEQYF. In DNA, the CDR3 is TGTGCCAGCAGTGATCAAGGGAATCTTTACGAGCAGTACTTC. Filled out from reference TRBV2 and TRBJ2-7, the complete variable domain reads EPEVTQTPSHQVTQMGQEVILRCVPISNHLYFYWYRQILGQKVEFLVSFYNNEISEKSEIFDDQFSVERPDGSNFTLKIRSTKLEDSAMYFCASSDQGNLYEQYFGPGTRLTVT.

A few counts support this clonotype. The chain carries TRBV7-2 and TRBJ2-3; D is undetermined. The CDR3 loop spans 15 amino acids. V was pared by 8 bases and J by 6 bases, with 21 bases between. From germline, CDR1 is SGHTA and CDR2 FQGNSA. CDR3 sequence (DNA): TGTGCCAGCGGCGGTGGAAGACCGGCCGAGGATACGCAGTATTTT. It translates to CASGGGRPAEDTQYF.

This chain links TRBV20-1 with TRBJ2-7; TRBD1 matches 9 bases. This CDR3 is 13 amino acids long. CDR1 and CDR2 (germline): DFQATT, SNEGSKA (reference sequence). With V trimmed by 4 bases and J by 2 bases, 3 bases remained unmatched. CDR3 sequence reads: CSANGQGTYEQYF. The CDR3 DNA sequence: TGCAGTGCTAACGGACAGGGGACCTACGAGCAGTACTTC.

The V gene is TRBV3-1, the J gene TRBJ2-1; D unclear. V lost 0 bases and J 3 bases, leaving 12 bases between the germline ends. The CDR3 loop spans 16 amino acids. Germline CDR1 LGHDT, CDR2 YNNKEL (reference sequence). In DNA form, the CDR3 reads TGTGCCAGCAGCCAAGAATGGGATAGGGTCTACAATGAGCAGTTCTTC. Its protein is CASSQEWDRVYNEQFF.

As regards this clonotype: Given a much more abundant clone one base away, this may be a read error. The J gene is TRBJ2-3, the V gene TRBV6-4; 8 bases fit TRBD1. V gave up 4 bases and J gave up 4 bases; unmatched junction bases: 4. Germline lookup yields CDR1 MRHNA and CDR2 SNTAGT. The CDR3 is 14 residues long. The DNA of the CDR3 is TGTGCCAGCAGTGGCTCGACAGGGGCAGATACGCAGTATTTT. Amino acid sequence: CASSGSTGADTQYF.

The chain uses TRBV20-1 and TRBJ1-5; 10 positions match TRBD1. The V gene end was trimmed by 6 bases and the J gene end by 5 bases; junction bases not matched to a gene: 10. Germline-derived CDR1 and CDR2 are DFQATT and SNEGSKA (reference sequence). This CDR3 spans 15 amino acids. The CDR3 loop is CSAPKTGGGDQPQHF. In DNA, the CDR3 is TGCAGTGCCCCGAAGACAGGGGGCGGGGATCAGCCCCAGCATTTT.

V and J are TRBV7-6 and TRBJ2-1, with 9 bases fitting TRBD1. Germline loops: CDR1 SGHVS, CDR2 FNYEAQ. There are 16 residues in the CDR3. V shed 5 bases and J 2 bases; nucleotides not matched to a gene: 7. The CDR3 is CASSPVQGAPYNEQFF. As DNA, the CDR3 is TGTGCCAGCAGCCCAGTACAGGGGGCCCCCTACAATGAGCAGTTCTTC.

This clonotype was picked up a small number of times. The V and J genes are TRBV9 and TRBJ2-7; D is uncertain. Germline CDR1 and CDR2: SGDLS and YYNGEE. V lost 3 bases, J lost 5 bases, and 15 bases lay in between. The CDR3 covers 14 residues. The CDR3, as DNA: TGTGCCAGCAGCGGAAGCGAAGGGCGGAACGAGCAGTACTTC. Its translation is CASSGSEGRNEQYF.

The CDR3 nucleotides read TGTGCCACCAGCATCGACAGGACCTACGAGCAGTACTTC. Translation gives CATSIDRTYEQYF. The chain joins TRBV15 to TRBJ2-7; D is possibly TRBD1 (6 bases). Germline lookup yields CDR1 LNHNV and CDR2 YYDKDF (reference sequence). The ends were cut back, 4 bases at V and 2 bases at J, with 9 bases in the middle. The CDR3 is 13 amino acids.

The V call is TRBV20-1, the J call TRBJ1-2; 8 positions agree with TRBD1. This CDR3 comprises 12 residues. With V trimmed by 7 bases and J by 7 bases, 8 bases remained unmatched. CDR1 is DFQATT and CDR2 is SNEGSKA in the germline V gene (reference sequence). CDR3 in DNA: TGCAGTGGCCCGGGACAGGCCTCTGGCTACACCTTC. The encoded protein is CSGPGQASGYTF.

This clonotype was observed a few times. This chain links TRBV5-4 with TRBJ1-2; a weak D match, TRBD1 (5 bases). Germline values: CDR1 SGHNT, CDR2 YYREEE (reference sequence). V lost 0 bases and J lost 7, with 13 bases in between. CDR3 length: 14 residues. The CDR3 reads CASSLVGGTSGYTF. The CDR3 nucleotides read TGTGCCAGCAGCTTGGTAGGTGGGACGTCTGGCTACACCTTC.

This clonotype was seen more than once but under ten times. The gene calls are TRBV7-2 and TRBJ2-1; 8 bases fit TRBD1. The CDR3 length is 15 residues. Trimming at V came to 4 bases and at J to 0 bases, leaving 2 bases not matched to a gene. CDR1 and CDR2 (germline): SGHTA, FQGNSA. Written as DNA, the CDR3 is TGTGCCAGCAGCTCGACAGGGGTCTCCTACAATGAGCAGTTCTTC. Translated: CASSSTGVSYNEQFF. The whole variable domain, filled in from reference TRBV7-2 and TRBJ2-1, reads GAGVSQSPSNKVTEKGKDVELRCDPISGHTALYWYRQSLGQGLEFLIYFQGNSAPDKSGLPSDRFSAERTGGSVSTLTIQRTQQEDSAVYLCASSSTGVSYNEQFFGPGTRLTVL.

A word on this clonotype: At one end, the junction sequence differs from germline, possibly due to a read error. The V gene is TRBV7-9, the J gene TRBJ2-5; D may be TRBD1 or TRBD2 (6 bases each). Germline CDR1 SEHNR, CDR2 FQNEAQ (reference sequence). The CDR3 totals 16 residues. CDR3 bases: TGTGCCAGCAGCTCCTTCTCCGTGGGGGGCCAAGGGACCCAGTACTTC. Translation: CASSSFSVGGQGTQYF. Together with reference TRBV7-9 and TRBJ2-5, the CDR3 gives the full variable domain: DTGVSQNPRHKITKRGQNVTFRCDPISEHNRLYWYRQTLGQGPEFLTYFQNEAQLEKSRLLSDRFSAERPKGSFSTLEIQRTEQGDSAMYLCASSSFSVGGQGTQYFGPGTRLLVL.

The gene calls are TRBV4-1 and TRBJ2-7; 9 positions agree with TRBD1. The ends lost 2 bases at V and 3 bases at J; junction bases unmatched: 5. The germline V gene encodes CDR1 MGHRA and CDR2 YSYEKL. The CDR3 loop spans 15 amino acids. The CDR3 here is CASSQPDRGGYEQYF. CDR3 sequence (DNA): TGCGCCAGCAGCCAACCAGACAGGGGGGGCTACGAGCAGTACTTC.

In regard to this clonotype: At one end the junction does not follow the germline gene, possibly because of a read error. In DNA, the CDR3 is TGCAGTGCTAGGGTCCCCGAGGGGAGAACTAATGAAACACTGTTTTTT. It specifies CSARVPEGRTNETLFF. The chain couples TRBV20-1 to TRBJ1-4, with D maybe TRBD1 (5 bases). From germline, CDR1 is DFQATT and CDR2 SNEGSKA (reference sequence). The length of the CDR3 is 16 residues.

This rearrangement joins TRBV7-6 to TRBJ2-5; no clear D gene. Germline-derived CDR1 and CDR2 are SGHVS and FNYEAQ. The CDR3 covers 14 residues. Deletions cut 5 bases from V and 1 base from J, with 11 bases between. The CDR3 DNA is TGTGCCAGCAGCAGCCTCGAGCTCCAAGAGACCCAGTACTTC. This translates into CASSSLELQETQYF.

This clonotype was found a few times. The genes are TRBV6-5 and TRBJ2-1; 7 bases agree with TRBD1. Trimming removed 2 bases from V and 5 bases from J; junction bases left unmatched: 6. This CDR3 spans 15 amino acids. Looked up from germline, CDR1 is MNHEY and CDR2 is SVGAGI. CDR3 in DNA: TGTGCCAGCAGTTACCTCGGGACAGCAAACAATGAGCAGTTCTTC. Residues: CASSYLGTANNEQFF.

This clonotype was seen a handful of times. The chain combines TRBV4-3 with TRBJ2-3, with D maybe TRBD1 (7 bases). The V and J ends lost 2 bases and 0 bases respectively, with 12 bases between them. The germline V gene has CDR1 LGHNA and CDR2 YSLEER. This CDR3 spans 16 amino acids. The CDR3 nucleotides read TGCGCCAGCAGCCAACAGACAGGGACTAGCACAGATACGCAGTATTTT. Translating gives CASSQQTGTSTDTQYF.

Only a few counts were recorded for this clonotype. The rearrangement uses TRBV7-2 and TRBJ2-5; TRBD1 or TRBD2 may be the D gene (5 bases each). This CDR3 is 14 amino acids long. V was clipped by 2 bases and J by 9 bases, with 16 bases between them. Per the germline V gene, CDR1 is SGHTA and CDR2 is FQGNSA. The CDR3, as DNA: TGTGCCAGCAGCTTATGGGGCCTCCCCGGGGCCCAGTACTTC. This sequence encodes CASSLWGLPGAQYF.

As concerns this clonotype: Relative to the germline gene, one junction end is altered; a read error may explain this. The gene calls are TRBV28 and TRBJ1-4, with D maybe TRBD1 (6 bases). Germline V CDR1 and CDR2: MDHEN, SYDVKM. The CDR3 is 18 amino acids. The CDR3 DNA follows: TGTGCCAGCGGTTTAACGGTGGGGGGCGTAACAACTAATGAAAAACTGTTTTTT. Its translation: CASGLTVGGVTTNEKLFF.

This chain joins TRBV6-1 and TRBJ2-5, with 10 bases identical to TRBD1. Germline CDR1 MNHNS, CDR2 SASEGT. This CDR3 has 15 amino acids. V gave up 9 bases and J gave up 5 bases; unmatched junction bases: 12. The CDR3 spells CARGQGQGRGETQYF. The CDR3 DNA reads TGTGCCAGAGGCCAGGGACAGGGGAGGGGGGAGACCCAGTACTTC.

The chain carries TRBV5-4 and TRBJ2-7; unclear D gene. CDR3 size: 13 residues. Trimming cost V 4 bases and J 5 bases, with 13 bases left between them. Germline V CDR1 and CDR2: SGHNT, YYREEE (reference sequence). CDR3 region: CASSPRSGNEQYF. In DNA, the CDR3 is TGTGCCAGCAGCCCTAGGTCCGGTAACGAGCAGTACTTC.

The chain employs TRBV6-5 and TRBJ2-5, with 7 bases that match TRBD2. Germline values: CDR1 MNHEY, CDR2 SVGAGI. The V segment lost 5 bases and the J segment 4 bases; nucleotides outside the gene matches: 16. The CDR3 totals 17 residues. The CDR3 reads CASSTERAGTSRETQYF. CDR3 DNA sequence: TGTGCCAGCAGTACCGAGAGAGCGGGGACGAGTCGAGAGACCCAGTACTTC.

This clonotype was detected a few times. The rearrangement joins TRBV3-1 to TRBJ2-5, with 10 bases identical to TRBD1. Germline CDR1 is LGHDT and CDR2 is YNNKEL (reference sequence). The ends lost 5 bases at V and 4 bases at J; junction bases unmatched: 7. The CDR3 runs 15 residues. The CDR3 sequence: CASSLSTGGAETQYF. The CDR3 nucleotides are TGTGCCAGCAGCTTATCGACAGGGGGCGCAGAGACCCAGTACTTC.

The V call is TRBV6-2 or TRBV6-3, the J call TRBJ2-7, with 8 bases fitting TRBD1. The CDR3 loop spans 13 amino acids. Germline CDR1 reads MNHEY; CDR2 reads SVGEGT. The J segment lost 10 bases and the V segment lost 5 bases, leaving 10 bases of the junction unmatched. DNA for the CDR3: TGTGCCAGCAGTGGGACAGGTTGGGGGAGCCAGTACTTC. Translation gives CASSGTGWGSQYF.